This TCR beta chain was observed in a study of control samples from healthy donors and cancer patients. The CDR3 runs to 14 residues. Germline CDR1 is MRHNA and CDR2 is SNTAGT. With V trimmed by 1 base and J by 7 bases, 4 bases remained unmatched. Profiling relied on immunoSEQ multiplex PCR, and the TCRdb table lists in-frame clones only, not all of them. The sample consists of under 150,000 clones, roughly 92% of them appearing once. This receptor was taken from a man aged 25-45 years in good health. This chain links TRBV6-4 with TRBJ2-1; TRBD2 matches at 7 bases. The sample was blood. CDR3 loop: CASSDLGEGNEQFF. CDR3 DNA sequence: TGTGCCAGCAGTGACTTGGGGGAGGGGAATGAGCAGTTCTTC.